A single TCR beta chain is shown here with its context. The CDR3 contains 15 residues. Trimming stripped 3 bases from V and 0 bases from J, with 10 bases between. Germline V gene data show CDR1 as SGDLS and CDR2 as YYNGEE. The protocol was immunoSEQ multiplex PCR, while the TCRdb copy is restricted to in-frame clones and leaves out a portion. In the table there are fewer than 150,000 clones, 85% to 90% of which are singletons. The data are from a study of blood T cell repertoires in COVID-19. Study-level information: Sources were T cells, B-cell-depleted T cells, or PBMCs; the material itself was cDNA or gDNA.

This clonotype was sampled from a woman in her forties with acute or convalescent COVID-19. J is TRBJ1-3 and V is TRBV9; D gene ambiguous. The sequenced sample was peripheral blood. The CDR3 spells CASSARDFSGNTIYF. The DNA of the CDR3 is TGTGCCAGCAGCGCGCGGGATTTCTCTGGAAACACCATATATTTT.